This TCR beta chain is from a study of blood T cell repertoires in COVID-19. In the study overall: The United States, Italy and Spain were the sources of the acute and convalescent COVID-19 samples.

TCRdb's table, derived via immunoSEQ multiplex PCR, lists solely in-frame clones and lacks some. This table has 300,000 or so clones, about 85% appearing once. The sample consisted of peripheral blood. The TCR sequence derives from a woman in her forties or fifties with active or convalescent COVID-19.

DNA for the CDR3: TGTGCCAGCAGTAGGGCGGGCTTCCGATACAATGAGCAGTTCTTC. This sequence encodes CASSRAGFRYNEQFF. The chain has TRBV6-5 and TRBJ2-1; D may be TRBD2 (5 bases). This CDR3 is 15 amino acids long. V lost 5 bases and J lost 4, with 15 bases in between. Germline values: CDR1 MNHEY, CDR2 SVGAGI.